This TCR beta chain was captured in a study of patients and donors after allogeneic stem cell transplantation. The CDR3 covers 15 residues. The V gene end was trimmed by 9 bases and the J gene end by 4 bases; junction bases not matched to a gene: 10. Each CDR3 protein is one row after TCRdb ran MiXCR on the RT-PCR reads. The sample lists roughly 960,000 distinct CDR3 sequences, about a sixth occurring once. The table lists this clonotype with many counts. The origin of this receptor is a human donor who was either an allogeneic HSCT recipient or a stem cell or donor lymphocyte infusion donor (not recorded which). It is not recorded whose cells these are; they may come from a transplant donor. Sequencing was performed on blood, either unsorted or a sorted T cell fraction (not recorded which). The chain links TRBV12-3 or TRBV12-4 to TRBJ2-1, with 9 bases that match TRBD1. The CDR3 sequence is CASRLDRGAYNEQFF. The CDR3 DNA reads TGTGCCAGTCGCCTCGACAGGGGGGCGTACAATGAGCAGTTCTTC.